These 29 T cell receptor beta chains came from one sample sequenced in a study of vaccination effects on CD4 cells after COVID-19. Clones were sequenced by immunoSEQ multiplex PCR, and TCRdb holds only the in-frame ones, with some missing. Of around 54,000 clones listed, 80% to 85% are singletons. Their antigens remain unidentified. Within the ViraFEST assay, antigen-specific CD4+ T cells underwent expansion with viral peptide pools prior to sequencing. CD4+ T cell isolation took place after approximately 11 days of culture. The sequenced sample was CD4+ T cells from PBMCs cultured with HCoV-229E spike peptides, obtained before COVID-19 vaccination. These receptors were taken from a human donor who received a COVID-19 vaccine.

This chain connects TRBV18 to TRBJ2-2; possible D gene TRBD1, 5 bases. Germline V gene sequence: CDR1 KGHSH, CDR2 LQKENI. Trimming stripped 6 bases from V and 1 base from J, with 15 bases between. This CDR3 spans 16 amino acids. The DNA of the CDR3 is TGTGCCAGCTCCCCAAGACAGAGCCAGAACACCGGGGAGCTGTTTTTT. This sequence encodes CASSPRQSQNTGELFF.

The rearrangement links TRBV6-6 to TRBJ2-5, with a tentative D call TRBD1 (6 bases). This CDR3 region has 15 residues. V lost 5 bases and J 1 base, leaving 14 bases between the germline ends. The germline V gene encodes CDR1 MNHNY and CDR2 SVGAGI (reference sequence). This CDR3 reads CASSGRDNSQETQYF. The CDR3 DNA follows: TGTGCCAGCAGTGGAAGGGACAACAGCCAAGAGACCCAGTACTTC.

This sequence joins TRBV11-1 and TRBJ1-3; a possible D gene is TRBD1 (5 bases). In germline, CDR1 is SGHAT, CDR2 FQDESV (reference sequence). The V end lost 4 bases, the J end lost 0 bases, and 13 bases lay between the germline ends. The CDR3 has 16 amino acids. The CDR3 loop is CASSSYGANSGNTIYF. CDR3 coding DNA: TGTGCCAGCAGCTCTTACGGGGCCAACTCTGGAAACACCATATATTTT.

The chain is built from TRBV5-1 and TRBJ2-7, with TRBD2 as a possible D gene (5 bases). V was pared by 3 bases and J by 5 bases, with 18 bases between. Germline CDR1 reads SGHRS; CDR2 reads YFSETQ. The CDR3 contains 15 residues. For the CDR3, the DNA is TGCGCCAGCAGCTCAGAGGGAACTGTCAGCGACGAGCAGTACGTC. Residues: CASSSEGTVSDEQYV.

The V gene is TRBV5-6, the J gene TRBJ1-1; 8 positions match TRBD1. With 1 base clipped from V and 5 bases from J, the junction kept 7 bases outside the gene matches. This CDR3 has 15 amino acids. Germline V CDR1 and CDR2: SGHDT, YYEEEE. This CDR3 is CASSLLRTGLTEAFF. DNA for the CDR3: TGTGCCAGCAGCTTGCTGCGGACAGGGCTGACTGAAGCTTTCTTT.

V and J are TRBV11-2 and TRBJ1-2, with D possibly matching TRBD1 (6 bases). Germline V CDR1 and CDR2: SGHAT, FQNNGV. V shed 3 bases and J shed 2 bases, with 7 bases lying between them. This CDR3 has 13 residues. This CDR3 is CASSFQGNYGYTF. The CDR3 DNA follows: TGTGCCAGCAGCTTCCAGGGGAACTATGGCTACACCTTC.

The chain has TRBV28 and TRBJ1-1; 8 positions agree with TRBD1. Losses at the gene ends were 6 bases for V and 11 bases for J; bases not matched to a gene: 8. This CDR3 is built from 12 residues. Per germline, CDR1 MDHEN and CDR2 SYDVKM. CDR3 loop: CASSLGQGRAFF. DNA of the CDR3: TGTGCCAGCAGCCTCGGACAGGGAAGGGCTTTCTTT.

The chain is built from TRBV19 and TRBJ1-1, with 9 bases aligning to TRBD1. The CDR3 is 13 amino acids. The V gene's germline CDR1 is LNHDA and CDR2 SQIVND (reference sequence). The V segment lost 4 bases and the J segment 6 bases; nucleotides outside the gene matches: 3. The CDR3 loop is CASSRDRDAEAFF. In nucleotides, the CDR3 is TGTGCCAGTAGTAGGGACAGGGACGCTGAAGCTTTCTTT.

J is TRBJ1-2 and V is TRBV9; tentatively, D is TRBD1 (6 bases). V gave up 2 bases and J gave up 4 bases, with 24 bases separating them. Germline V lookup: CDR1 SGDLS, CDR2 YYNGEE. This CDR3 comprises 18 residues. For the CDR3, the DNA is TGTGCCAGCAGCGTTGGACGGGACAATTACGACGTTCTCTATGGCTACACCTTC. Translated, it gives CASSVGRDNYDVLYGYTF.

The rearrangement uses TRBV6-5 and TRBJ1-4, with a tentative D call TRBD1 (5 bases). The germline gives CDR1 MNHEY, CDR2 SVGAGI. V gave up 7 bases and J gave up 0 bases, with 12 bases separating them. This CDR3 spans 15 amino acids. CDR3 DNA sequence: TGTGCCAGCACTTTTGACAGTGCAACTAATGAAAAACTGTTTTTT. This gives the protein CASTFDSATNEKLFF.

This rearrangement joins TRBV3-1 (or the pseudogene TRBV3-2) to TRBJ2-3; 11 nucleotides align to TRBD2. Looked up from germline, CDR1 is LGHDT and CDR2 is YNNKEL (reference sequence). Germline trimming cut 0 bases from V and 0 bases from J; bases unmatched to any gene: 8. This CDR3 contains 19 residues. CDR3 protein: CASSQDLPSGGSSTDTQYF. CDR3 DNA: TGTGCCAGCAGCCAAGATCTCCCTAGCGGGGGGTCTAGCACAGATACGCAGTATTTT.

The chain links TRBV5-4 to TRBJ2-1; D not resolved. Trimming stripped 4 bases from V and 0 bases from J, with 11 bases between. The CDR3 is made up of 15 amino acids. Germline V CDR1 and CDR2: SGHNT, YYREEE (reference sequence). The CDR3 loop reads CASSPYQSSYNEQFF. CDR3 in DNA: TGTGCCAGCAGCCCGTACCAGAGCTCCTACAATGAGCAGTTCTTC.

The chain carries TRBV5-1 and TRBJ2-1; no clear D. Germline V lookup: CDR1 SGHRS, CDR2 YFSETQ. The CDR3 length is 15 residues. V was clipped by 2 bases and J by 0 bases, with 9 bases between them. The CDR3: CASSFASNSYNEQFF. The DNA of the CDR3 is TGCGCCAGCAGCTTCGCCAGTAACTCCTACAATGAGCAGTTCTTC. Full variable domain (outside the CDR3, taken from reference TRBV5-1 and TRBJ2-1): KAGVTQTPRYLIKTRGQQVTLSCSPISGHRSVSWYQQTPGQGLQFLFEYFSETQRNKGNFPGRFSGRQFSNSRSEMNVSTLELGDSALYLCASSFASNSYNEQFFGPGTRLTVL.

This clone turned up a few times. The chain has TRBV7-9 and TRBJ1-2; D call uncertain. Looked up from germline, CDR1 is SEHNR and CDR2 is FQNEAQ (reference sequence). The V end lost 3 bases, the J end lost 6 bases, and 17 bases lay between the germline ends. The CDR3 is 15 amino acids. The CDR3 spells CASSFQLMGENGYTF. CDR3 nucleotide sequence: TGTGCCAGCAGCTTCCAGTTGATGGGAGAAAATGGCTACACCTTC.

The chain carries TRBV29-1 and TRBJ1-6, with TRBD1 matching over 7 bases. After removal of 4 bases from V and 9 bases from J, the junction contained 6 bases not matched to a gene. The CDR3 runs to 13 residues. Per germline, CDR1 SQVTM and CDR2 ANQGSEA. The CDR3 region is CSVVQGDGSPLHF. In DNA form, the CDR3 reads TGCAGCGTTGTCCAGGGGGACGGTTCACCCCTCCACTTT.

This rearrangement joins TRBV6-5 to TRBJ1-6; TRBD1 agrees at 7 bases. V was pared by 5 bases and J by 10 bases, with 11 bases of the junction left unmatched. The germline gives CDR1 MNHEY, CDR2 SVGAGI. The CDR3 sequence is 15 residues long. DNA for the CDR3: TGTGCCAGCAGTAGAAAGACAGGGAGGGACTCACCCCTCCACTTT. This sequence encodes CASSRKTGRDSPLHF.

The chain joins TRBV7-4 to TRBJ1-1; the D is unclear. The CDR3 extends over 12 amino acids. Germline V gene lookup returns CDR1 SGHVT and CDR2 SQSDAQ. The germline V and J ends were trimmed by 6 bases and 8 bases, with 13 bases remaining between them. The chain's CDR3 is CASRTDLLEAFF. For the CDR3, the DNA is TGTGCCAGCAGAACGGACTTATTGGAAGCTTTCTTT.

The sample holds a few counts of this clone. J is TRBJ2-3 and V is TRBV19; the D gene is possibly TRBD2 (7 bases). The CDR3 runs to 16 residues. Germline V CDR1 and CDR2: LNHDA, SQIVND (reference sequence). V gave up 8 bases and J gave up 4 bases, with 22 bases separating them. The CDR3: CASGRDRGGAADTQYF. The CDR3 DNA sequence: TGTGCCAGTGGCCGGGATAGGGGGGGTGCGGCAGATACGCAGTATTTT.

The rearrangement uses TRBV7-2 and TRBJ1-2; 11 bases map to TRBD1. The germline V gene has CDR1 SGHTA and CDR2 FQGNSA. The CDR3 has 16 residues. Trimming cost V 1 base and J 7 bases; bases outside gene matches: 8. In DNA form, the CDR3 reads TGTGCCAGCAGCTTAGTAGCAGGACAGGGGGCGCGTGGCTACACCTTC. This encodes CASSLVAGQGARGYTF.

DNA of the CDR3: TGTGCCAGCAGTCTCGGGACAGGGAATGGCTACACCTTC. It encodes CASSLGTGNGYTF. This chain connects TRBV6-4 to TRBJ1-2; the match to TRBD1 covers 9 bases. Germline V gene sequence: CDR1 MRHNA, CDR2 SNTAGT. With 5 bases clipped from V and 6 bases from J, the junction kept 4 bases outside the gene matches. The CDR3 loop spans 13 amino acids.

The chain carries TRBV4-1 and TRBJ2-3; tentative D call: TRBD2 (6 bases). V was shortened by 1 base and J by 0 bases, with 20 bases between the two germline ends. The CDR3 has 19 residues. Germline values: CDR1 MGHRA, CDR2 YSYEKL. This chain's CDR3 is CASSQGGITSTASTDTQYF. Here the CDR3 DNA reads TGCGCCAGCAGCCAAGGCGGGATCACTTCAACTGCGAGCACAGATACGCAGTATTTT.

This chain links TRBV19 with TRBJ2-6; tentatively, D is TRBD1 (6 bases). V was trimmed by 9 bases and J by 0 bases, leaving 18 bases between them. Germline CDR1 is LNHDA and CDR2 is SQIVND (reference sequence). CDR3 length: 17 residues. The CDR3 protein is CASNRDIISSGANVLTF. CDR3 DNA sequence: TGTGCCAGCAACCGGGACATTATATCCTCTGGGGCCAACGTCCTGACTTTC.

V and J are TRBV12-3 or TRBV12-4 and TRBJ1-1, with no clear D. This CDR3 contains 13 residues. Deletions cut 5 bases from V and 1 base from J, with 8 bases between. CDR3 bases: TGTGCCAGCAGTGAACTTAGGAACACTGAAGCTTTCTTT. It encodes CASSELRNTEAFF.

The V and J genes are TRBV7-6 and TRBJ1-1; a possible D gene is TRBD1 (6 bases). Trimming shortened V by 5 bases and J by 3 bases, and 13 bases separated the two germline ends. From germline, CDR1 is SGHVS and CDR2 FNYEAQ. The CDR3 spans 14 residues. The CDR3 DNA reads as TGTGCCAGCAGCCTCAAGGACAGTTACACTGAAGCTTTCTTT. Amino acid sequence: CASSLKDSYTEAFF.

Only a few counts were recorded for this clone. The V gene is TRBV5-8, the J gene TRBJ2-1; 14 positions match TRBD2. CDR3 length: 20 residues. V trimming: 7 bases; J trimming: 0 bases; junction bases outside the gene matches: 15. Germline values: CDR1 SGHTS, CDR2 YDEGEE. The CDR3 protein is CASPTPPGLAGASSYNEQFF. The CDR3 DNA sequence: TGTGCCAGCCCGACGCCGCCGGGACTAGCGGGGGCCAGCTCCTACAATGAGCAGTTCTTC.

The chain carries TRBV6-7 and TRBJ1-1; D not resolved. TRBV6-7 is labeled an ORF, and its function is uncertain. Trimming pared 0 bases from V and 5 bases from J, leaving 10 bases between. This CDR3 region has 14 residues. The DNA for the CDR3 is TGTGCCAGCAGTTACTCTTTCGGCGCAACTGAAGCTTTCTTT. Encoded protein: CASSYSFGATEAFF.

The chain recombines TRBV3-1 (or the pseudogene TRBV3-2) with TRBJ1-2; unclear D gene. Germline V lookup: CDR1 LGHDT, CDR2 YNNKEL (reference sequence). The CDR3 has 14 amino acids. V lost 4 bases and J lost 7, with 16 bases in between. CDR3 residues: CASSLINGVSGYTF. The CDR3 DNA follows: TGTGCCAGCAGCCTTATCAACGGGGTCAGTGGCTACACCTTC.

The chain recombines TRBV2 with TRBJ2-2; 9 nucleotides align to TRBD1. The ends lost 6 bases at V and 6 bases at J; junction bases unmatched: 5. The CDR3 has 14 residues. Looked up from germline, CDR1 is SNHLY and CDR2 is FYNNEI. DNA for the CDR3: TGTGCCAGCAGGGACAGGGGATCGGCCGGGGAGCTGTTTTTT. This sequence encodes CASRDRGSAGELFF.

This chain links TRBV6-2 or TRBV6-3 with TRBJ1-4; unclear D gene. The CDR3 has 13 residues. Trimming took off 0 bases at V and 3 bases at J, with 2 bases between the two ends. Germline V CDR1 and CDR2: MNHEY, SVGEGT. The CDR3 reads CASSYSANEKLFF. The CDR3, as DNA: TGTGCCAGCAGTTACTCTGCTAATGAAAAACTGTTTTTT.